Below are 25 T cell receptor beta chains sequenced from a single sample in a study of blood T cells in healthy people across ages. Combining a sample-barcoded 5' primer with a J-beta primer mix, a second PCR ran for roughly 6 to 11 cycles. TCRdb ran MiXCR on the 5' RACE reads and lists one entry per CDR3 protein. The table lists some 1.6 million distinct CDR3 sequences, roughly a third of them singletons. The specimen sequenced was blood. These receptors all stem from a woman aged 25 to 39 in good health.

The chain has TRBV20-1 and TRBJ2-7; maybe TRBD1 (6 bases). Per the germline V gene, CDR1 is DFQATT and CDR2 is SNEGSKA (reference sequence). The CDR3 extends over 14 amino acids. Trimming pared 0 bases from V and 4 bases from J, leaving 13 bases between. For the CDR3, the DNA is TGCAGTGCTAGAGATCAGGGGAAGAGGTACGAGCAGTACTTC. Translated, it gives CSARDQGKRYEQYF.

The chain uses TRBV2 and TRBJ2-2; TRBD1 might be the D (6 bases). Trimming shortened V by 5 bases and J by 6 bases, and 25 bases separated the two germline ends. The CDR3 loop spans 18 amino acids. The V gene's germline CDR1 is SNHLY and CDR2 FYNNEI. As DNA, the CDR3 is TGTGCCAGCAGTCCCGGTCTTGGGGGCGACGGGGCACCCGGGGAGCTGTTTTTT. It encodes CASSPGLGGDGAPGELFF.

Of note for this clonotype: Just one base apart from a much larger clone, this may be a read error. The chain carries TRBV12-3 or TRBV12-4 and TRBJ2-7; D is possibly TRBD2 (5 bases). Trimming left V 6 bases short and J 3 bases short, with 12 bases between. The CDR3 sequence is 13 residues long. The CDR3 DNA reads TGTGCCAGCAGGTTGGACGGGAACTACGAGCAGTACTTC. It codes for CASRLDGNYEQYF.

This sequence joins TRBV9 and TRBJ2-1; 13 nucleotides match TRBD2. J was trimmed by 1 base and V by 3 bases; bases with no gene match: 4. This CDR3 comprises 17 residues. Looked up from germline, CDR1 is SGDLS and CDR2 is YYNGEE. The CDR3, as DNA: TGTGCCAGCAGCGGAGGACTAGCGGGAGAATCCTACAATGAGCAGTTCTTC. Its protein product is CASSGGLAGESYNEQFF.

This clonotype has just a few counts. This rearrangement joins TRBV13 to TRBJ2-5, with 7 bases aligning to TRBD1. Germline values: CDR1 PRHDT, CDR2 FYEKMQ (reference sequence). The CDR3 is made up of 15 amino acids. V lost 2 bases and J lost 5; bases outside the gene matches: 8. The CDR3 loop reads CASSLSDRVVETQYF. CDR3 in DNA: TGTGCCAGCAGCTTATCTGACAGGGTTGTGGAGACCCAGTACTTC.

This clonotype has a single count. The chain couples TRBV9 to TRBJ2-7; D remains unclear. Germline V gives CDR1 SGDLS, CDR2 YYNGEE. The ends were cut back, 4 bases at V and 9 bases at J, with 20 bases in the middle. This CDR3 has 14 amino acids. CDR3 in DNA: TGTGCCAGCAGCCCGGCTCTGAGTGCCTGGGGGCAGTACTTC. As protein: CASSPALSAWGQYF.

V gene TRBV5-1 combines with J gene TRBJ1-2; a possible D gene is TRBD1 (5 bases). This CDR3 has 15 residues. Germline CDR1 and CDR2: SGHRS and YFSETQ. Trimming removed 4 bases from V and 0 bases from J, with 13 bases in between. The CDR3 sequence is CASSGGTDSNYGYTF. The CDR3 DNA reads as TGCGCCAGCAGCGGCGGGACGGACTCTAACTATGGCTACACCTTC.

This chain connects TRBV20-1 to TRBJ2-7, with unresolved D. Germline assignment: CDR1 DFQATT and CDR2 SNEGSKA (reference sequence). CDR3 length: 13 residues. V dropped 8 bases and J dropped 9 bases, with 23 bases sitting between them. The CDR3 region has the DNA TGCAGTCCCGGCGGTGGCCAGATACACCGGCAGTACTTC. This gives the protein CSPGGGQIHRQYF.

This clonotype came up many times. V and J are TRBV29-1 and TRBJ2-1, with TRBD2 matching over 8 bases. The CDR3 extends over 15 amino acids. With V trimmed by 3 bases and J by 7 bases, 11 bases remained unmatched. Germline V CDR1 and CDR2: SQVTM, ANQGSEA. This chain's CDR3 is CSVDQRETRRNEQFF. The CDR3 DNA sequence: TGCAGCGTTGATCAGCGGGAGACCCGAAGGAATGAGCAGTTCTTC.

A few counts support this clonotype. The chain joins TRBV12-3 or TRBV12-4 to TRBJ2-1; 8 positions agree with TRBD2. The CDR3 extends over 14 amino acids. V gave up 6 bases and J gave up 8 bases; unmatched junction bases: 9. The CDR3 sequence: CASRTTGGPYEQFF. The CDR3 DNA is TGTGCCAGCAGAACAACGGGAGGGCCTTATGAGCAGTTCTTC.

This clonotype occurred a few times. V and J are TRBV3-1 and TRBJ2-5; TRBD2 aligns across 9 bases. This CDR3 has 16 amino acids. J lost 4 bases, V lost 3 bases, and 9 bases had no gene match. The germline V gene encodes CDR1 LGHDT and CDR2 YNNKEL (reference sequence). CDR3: CASSQGSGRGGETQYF. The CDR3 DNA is TGTGCCAGCAGCCAGGGTAGCGGGAGAGGGGGAGAGACCCAGTACTTC.

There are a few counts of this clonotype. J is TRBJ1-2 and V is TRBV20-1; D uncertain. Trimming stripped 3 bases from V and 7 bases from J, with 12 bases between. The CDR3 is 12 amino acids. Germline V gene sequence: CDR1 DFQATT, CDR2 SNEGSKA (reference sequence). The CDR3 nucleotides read TGCAGTGCTAGTGACAATAGTCCTGGCTACACCTTC. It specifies CSASDNSPGYTF.

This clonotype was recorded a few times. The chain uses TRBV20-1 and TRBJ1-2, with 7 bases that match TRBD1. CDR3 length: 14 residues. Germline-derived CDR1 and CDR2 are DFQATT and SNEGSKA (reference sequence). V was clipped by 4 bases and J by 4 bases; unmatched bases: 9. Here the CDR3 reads CSATDDRDLYGYTF. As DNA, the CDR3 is TGCAGTGCTACCGATGACAGGGACCTCTATGGCTACACCTTC.

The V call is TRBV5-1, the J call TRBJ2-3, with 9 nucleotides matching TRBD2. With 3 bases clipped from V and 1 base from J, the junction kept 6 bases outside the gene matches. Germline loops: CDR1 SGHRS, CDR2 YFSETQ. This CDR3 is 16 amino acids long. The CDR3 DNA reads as TGCGCCAGCAGCTACGCTCCTAGCGGGGGCACAGATACGCAGTATTTT. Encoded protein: CASSYAPSGGTDTQYF.

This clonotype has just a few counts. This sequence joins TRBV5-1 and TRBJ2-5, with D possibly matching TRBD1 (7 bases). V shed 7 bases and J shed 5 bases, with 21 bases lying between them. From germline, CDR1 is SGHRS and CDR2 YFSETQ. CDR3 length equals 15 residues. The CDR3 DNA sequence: TGCGCCAGCCGGGGGACAGTAGGTCTTCAGGAGACCCAGTACTTC. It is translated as CASRGTVGLQETQYF.

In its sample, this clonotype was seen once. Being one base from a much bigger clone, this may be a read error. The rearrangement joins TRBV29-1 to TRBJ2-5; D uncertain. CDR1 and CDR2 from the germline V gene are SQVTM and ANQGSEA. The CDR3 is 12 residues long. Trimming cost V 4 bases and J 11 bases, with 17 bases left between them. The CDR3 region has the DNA TGCAGCGTTGCCGATGGGCACTACGGGCAGTACTTC. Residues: CSVADGHYGQYF.

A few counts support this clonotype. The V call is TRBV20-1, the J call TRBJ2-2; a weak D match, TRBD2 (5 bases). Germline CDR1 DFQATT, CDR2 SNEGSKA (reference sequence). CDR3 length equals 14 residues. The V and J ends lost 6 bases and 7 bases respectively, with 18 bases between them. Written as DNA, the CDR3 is TGCAGTGCCGAGGGCCCTACAGTGAGCGGGGAGCTGTTTTTT. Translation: CSAEGPTVSGELFF.

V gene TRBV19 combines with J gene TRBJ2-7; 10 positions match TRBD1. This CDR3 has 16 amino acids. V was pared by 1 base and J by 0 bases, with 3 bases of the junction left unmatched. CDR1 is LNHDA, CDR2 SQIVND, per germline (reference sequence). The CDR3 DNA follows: TGTGCCAGTAGTATAGGACAGGGGGCCAGCTCCTACGAGCAGTACTTC. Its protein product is CASSIGQGASSYEQYF. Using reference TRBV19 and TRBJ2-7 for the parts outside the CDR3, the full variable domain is DGGITQSPKYLFRKEGQNVTLSCEQNLNHDAMYWYRQDPGQGLRLIYYSQIVNDFQKGDIAEGYSVSREKKESFPLTVTSAQKNPTAFYLCASSIGQGASSYEQYFGPGTRLTVT.

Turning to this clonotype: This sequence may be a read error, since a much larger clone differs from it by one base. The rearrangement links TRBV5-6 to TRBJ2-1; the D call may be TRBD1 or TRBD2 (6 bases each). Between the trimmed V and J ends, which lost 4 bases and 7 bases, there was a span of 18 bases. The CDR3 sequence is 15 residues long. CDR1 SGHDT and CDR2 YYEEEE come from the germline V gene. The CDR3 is CASSPDQGRSNEQFF. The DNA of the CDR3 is TGTGCCAGCAGCCCGGATCAGGGGAGGAGTAATGAGCAGTTCTTC. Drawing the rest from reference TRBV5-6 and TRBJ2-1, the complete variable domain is DAGVTQSPTHLIKTRGQQVTLRCSPKSGHDTVSWYQQALGQGPQFIFQYYEEEERQRGNFPDRFSGHQFPNYSSELNVNALLLGDSALYLCASSPDQGRSNEQFFGPGTRLTVL.

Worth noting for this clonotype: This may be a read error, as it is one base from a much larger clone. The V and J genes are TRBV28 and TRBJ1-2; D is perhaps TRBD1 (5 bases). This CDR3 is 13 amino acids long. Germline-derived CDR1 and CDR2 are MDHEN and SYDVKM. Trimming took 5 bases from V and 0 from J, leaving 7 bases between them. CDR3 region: CASSVQANYGYTF. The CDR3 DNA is TGTGCCAGCAGTGTACAGGCTAACTATGGCTACACCTTC.

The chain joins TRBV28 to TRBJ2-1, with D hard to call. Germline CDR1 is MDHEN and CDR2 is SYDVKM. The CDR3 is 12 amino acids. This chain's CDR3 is CAIIGYYNEQFF. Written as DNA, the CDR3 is TGTGCTATTATAGGGTACTACAATGAGCAGTTCTTC.

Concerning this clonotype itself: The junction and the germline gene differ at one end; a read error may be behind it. The CDR3 DNA reads as TGCAGTGCTAGGGTGAGACAGGGTAACTATGACTACACCTTC. Its translation is CSARVRQGNYDYTF. J is TRBJ1-2 and V is TRBV20-1; 7 bases match TRBD1. The germline CDR1 and CDR2 sequences are DFQATT and SNEGSKA (reference sequence). The CDR3 is made up of 14 amino acids.

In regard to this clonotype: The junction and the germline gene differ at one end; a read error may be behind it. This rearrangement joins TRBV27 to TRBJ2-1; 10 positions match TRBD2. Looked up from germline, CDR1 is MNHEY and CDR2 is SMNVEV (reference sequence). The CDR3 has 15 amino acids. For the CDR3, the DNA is TGTGCCAGCAGTTTAGGGACTAGCGCCAACAATGGGCAGTTCTTC. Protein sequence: CASSLGTSANNGQFF.

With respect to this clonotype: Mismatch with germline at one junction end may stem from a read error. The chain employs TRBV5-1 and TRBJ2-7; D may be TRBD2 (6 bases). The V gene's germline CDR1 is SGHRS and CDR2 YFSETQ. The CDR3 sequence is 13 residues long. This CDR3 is CASSSGTRREQYF. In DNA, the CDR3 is TGCGCCAGCTCCTCGGGGACCCGGAGGGAGCAGTATTTC.

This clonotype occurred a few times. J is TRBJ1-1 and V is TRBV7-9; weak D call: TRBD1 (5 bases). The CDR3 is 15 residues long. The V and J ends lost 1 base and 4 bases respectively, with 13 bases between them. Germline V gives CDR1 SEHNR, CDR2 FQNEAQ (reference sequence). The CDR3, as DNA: TGTGCCAGCAGCTTAGTTTCCCCGGGGGGCACTGAAGCTTTCTTT. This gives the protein CASSLVSPGGTEAFF.